What follows are 8 T cell receptor beta chains derived from one specimen sequenced in a study of vaccination effects on CD4 cells after COVID-19. These receptors are not linked to any known antigen. Only in-frame clones appear in the TCRdb table, and some are missing; sequencing was by immunoSEQ multiplex PCR. This table holds about 63,000 clones, roughly 75% found once. Under the ViraFEST assay, PBMC were stimulated with viral peptide pools so that antigen-specific CD4+ T cells expanded. Sequencing was performed afterwards. Having been cultured for about ten days, the cells underwent CD4+ T cell isolation. Having tested negative for nucleocapsid antibodies, the vaccine recipients showed no prior SARS-CoV-2 infection. The sample consisted of CD4+ T cells from PBMCs cultured with HCoV-OC43 spike peptides, taken before COVID-19 vaccination. The subset is: HCoV-OC43 spike overlapping peptide pool stimulation. All receptors derive from a human donor who received a COVID-19 vaccine.

The chain employs TRBV6-5 and TRBJ2-4; D not certain. Germline assignment: CDR1 MNHEY and CDR2 SVGAGI. The length of the CDR3 is 14 residues. The V end was cut by 4 bases, the J end by 8 bases, with 15 bases between. CDR3 DNA: TGTGCCAGCAGTTTTGATAGGAAAGTGGACATTCAGTACTTC. It yields the protein CASSFDRKVDIQYF.

J is TRBJ2-1 and V is TRBV7-3; TRBD2 aligns across 8 bases. Unmatched junction bases numbered 7, after V lost 0 bases and J lost 9 bases. This CDR3 region has 15 residues. Per the germline V gene, CDR1 is SGHTA and CDR2 is FQGTGA. Here the CDR3 reads CASSLTAGTSGEQFF. CDR3 coding DNA: TGTGCCAGCAGCTTAACGGCCGGGACTAGTGGTGAGCAGTTCTTC.

This sequence joins TRBV27 and TRBJ1-2, with no clear D. This CDR3 comprises 13 residues. V was cut by 6 bases and J by 0 bases, with 8 bases left in between. Germline values: CDR1 MNHEY, CDR2 SMNVEV (reference sequence). The CDR3, as DNA: TGTGCCAGCAGCAAAAAAACTAACTATGGCTACACCTTC. Translating gives CASSKKTNYGYTF.

The gene calls are TRBV18 and TRBJ2-1, with D perhaps matching TRBD1 or TRBD2 (5 bases each). Germline-derived CDR1 and CDR2 are KGHSH and LQKENI. V lost 6 bases and J lost 9, with 18 bases in between. The CDR3 is 14 residues long. The DNA of the CDR3 is TGTGCCAGCTCGGGGCTAGCAGGGTTGGGTGAGCAGTTCTTC. It translates to CASSGLAGLGEQFF.

This clone is a singleton in its sample. The chain carries TRBV4-2 and TRBJ2-5; 9 bases match TRBD2. Per the germline V gene, CDR1 is LGHNA and CDR2 is YNFKEQ. The CDR3 runs to 16 residues. The junction had 6 bases not matched to a gene; V was cut back by 1 base and J by 3 bases. Written as DNA, the CDR3 is TGTGCCAGCAGCCAAGTCAAATTAGCGGGGGAAGAGACCCAGTACTTC. Its translation is CASSQVKLAGEETQYF.

The chain couples TRBV3-1 (or the pseudogene TRBV3-2) to TRBJ2-3; 7 bases agree with TRBD2. CDR3 length equals 16 residues. V was pared by 2 bases and J by 0 bases, with 5 bases of the junction left unmatched. Germline CDR1 and CDR2: LGHDT and YNNKEL (reference sequence). The CDR3 is CASSQYSAGSTDTQYF. In DNA, the CDR3 is TGTGCCAGCAGCCAATATTCAGCGGGGAGCACAGATACGCAGTATTTT.

The rearrangement links TRBV28 to TRBJ2-2; 7 nucleotides match TRBD1. There are 15 residues in the CDR3. Germline trimming cut 6 bases from V and 0 bases from J; bases unmatched to any gene: 4. Germline V lookup: CDR1 MDHEN, CDR2 SYDVKM. The CDR3 DNA is TGTGCCAGCAGACTCGACAGGGCGAACACCGGGGAGCTGTTTTTT. This gives the protein CASRLDRANTGELFF.

The chain combines TRBV28 with TRBJ2-6; D ambiguous. CDR1 and CDR2 (germline): MDHEN, SYDVKM. V dropped 5 bases and J dropped 0 bases, with 8 bases sitting between them. The CDR3 covers 15 residues. The DNA of the CDR3 is TGTGCCAGCAGTGAGCTATCCTCTGGGGCCAACGTCCTGACTTTC. Translating it yields CASSELSSGANVLTF.